This T cell receptor (beta chain) was captured by sequencing in a study of OX40 agonist ivuxolimab in advanced cancers. Study background: At 0.01 to 10 mg/kg, ivuxolimab was administered intravenously to patients every 2 weeks. Dose-escalation patients suffered from hepatocellular carcinoma, melanoma, renal cell or head and neck cancer. A male proportion of more than 75% was recorded, with mean age roughly 62 years and range about 23 to 90.

Data came from immunoSEQ multiplex PCR; TCRdb stores just in-frame clones and leaves some out. This repertoire shows 20,000 or so clones, 70% to 80% found once; its top ten account for around 30%. Anyone with autoimmune disease history or systemic immunosuppression was excluded. The CDR3 totals 13 residues. V was shortened by 5 bases and J by 5 bases, with 12 bases between the two germline ends. From germline, CDR1 is MNHEY and CDR2 SMNVEV (reference sequence). Sequenced here: CD4+ or CD8+ T cells sorted from blood, sampled in a trial of the OX40 agonist ivuxolimab. The rearrangement uses TRBV27 and TRBJ1-1; no reliable D call. The receptor was isolated from an adult with an advanced solid tumor such as melanoma, head and neck, liver or kidney cancer. The CDR3 DNA is TGTGCCAGCAGTATATACAGAGGAACTGAAGCTTTCTTT. Translating it yields CASSIYRGTEAFF.